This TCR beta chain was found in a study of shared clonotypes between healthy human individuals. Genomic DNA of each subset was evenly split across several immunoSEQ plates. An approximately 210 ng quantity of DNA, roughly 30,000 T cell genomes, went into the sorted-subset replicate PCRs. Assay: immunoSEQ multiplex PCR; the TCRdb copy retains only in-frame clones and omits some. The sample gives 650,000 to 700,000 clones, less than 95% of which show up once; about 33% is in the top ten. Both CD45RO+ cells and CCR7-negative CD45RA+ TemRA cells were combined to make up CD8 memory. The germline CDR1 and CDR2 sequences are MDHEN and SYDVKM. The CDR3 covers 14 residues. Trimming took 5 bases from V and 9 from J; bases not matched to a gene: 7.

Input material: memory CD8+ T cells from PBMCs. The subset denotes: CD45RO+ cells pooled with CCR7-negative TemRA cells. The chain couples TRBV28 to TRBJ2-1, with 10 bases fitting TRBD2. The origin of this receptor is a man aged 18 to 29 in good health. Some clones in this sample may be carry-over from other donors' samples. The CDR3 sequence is CASSPRTSGGEQFF. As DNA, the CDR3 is TGTGCCAGCAGTCCCCGGACTAGCGGAGGTGAGCAGTTCTTC.